This TCR beta chain was profiled in a study of T cell responses to AZD1222 COVID-19 vaccine. Study-level results: Possibly, clonal diversity was underestimated; donors were largely white British and included more females.

V was shortened by 5 bases and J by 4 bases, with 14 bases between the two germline ends. CDR1 and CDR2 (germline): LGHNA, YNFKEQ. CDR3 length: 14 residues. The protocol was immunoSEQ multiplex PCR, while the TCRdb copy is restricted to in-frame clones and leaves out a portion. The sample holds hundreds of thousands of clones, 85% to 95% seen once. Worth noting for this clone: As yet, its antigen is unknown.

The chain joins TRBV4-2 to TRBJ1-1, with a possible D match to TRBD1 (5 bases). Sequencing was performed on peripheral blood, taken on day 0 of MenACWY control vaccination. The receptor comes from an adult in good health. The CDR3 loop reads CASSAPGYVTEAFF. In DNA, the CDR3 is TGTGCCAGCAGCGCTCCAGGGTATGTCACTGAAGCTTTCTTT.